The 19 T cell receptor beta chains below all came from one sample that was sequenced in a study of blood T cell repertoires in COVID-19. Produced via immunoSEQ multiplex PCR; TCRdb's table is partial and in-frame only. Among 95,000 to 100,000 clones listed, almost 95% were seen once. Sample: peripheral blood. These receptors originate from a middle-aged man with active COVID-19.

This rearrangement joins TRBV28 to TRBJ2-6; possible D gene TRBD1, 5 bases. V lost 3 bases and J 1 base, leaving 7 bases between the germline ends. This CDR3 is built from 15 residues. Germline loops: CDR1 MDHEN, CDR2 SYDVKM. The CDR3: CASSFRQSGANVLTF. CDR3 DNA sequence: TGTGCCAGCAGTTTCCGACAGTCTGGGGCCAACGTCCTGACTTTC.

The V call is TRBV18, the J call TRBJ2-3; TRBD2 matches 14 bases. The ends lost 6 bases at V and 4 bases at J; junction bases unmatched: 3. Germline assignment: CDR1 KGHSH and CDR2 LQKENI. The CDR3 loop spans 15 amino acids. The CDR3 spells CASSVGLAGADTQYF. The CDR3 DNA reads as TGTGCCAGCTCCGTGGGACTAGCGGGAGCAGATACGCAGTATTTT.

The rearrangement joins TRBV19 to TRBJ2-7; TRBD1 matches 9 bases. This CDR3 is 13 amino acids long. V dropped 6 bases and J dropped 7; count of bases not matched to a gene: 7. The germline gives CDR1 LNHDA, CDR2 SQIVND (reference sequence). In DNA form, the CDR3 reads TGTGCCAGTAGCCAAACAGGGGGCTGGGAGCAGTACTTC. Protein: CASSQTGGWEQYF.

V gene TRBV15 combines with J gene TRBJ2-7, with 7 positions matching TRBD1. J was trimmed by 0 bases and V by 1 base; bases with no gene match: 18. This CDR3 has 20 amino acids. Germline CDR1 reads LNHNV; CDR2 reads YYDKDF (reference sequence). CDR3 amino acids: CATSRVALPGQSRNSYEQYF. In DNA, the CDR3 is TGTGCCACCAGCAGAGTTGCCCTACCGGGACAGAGCCGTAACTCCTACGAGCAGTACTTC.

V gene TRBV29-1 combines with J gene TRBJ1-1, with 8 bases matching TRBD1. V gave up 6 bases and J gave up 1 base; unmatched junction bases: 10. CDR3 length: 15 residues. The germline CDR1 and CDR2 sequences are SQVTM and ANQGSEA. This CDR3 reads CSVETTGTGNTEAFF. CDR3 nucleotide sequence: TGCAGCGTCGAAACTACCGGGACAGGGAACACTGAAGCTTTCTTT.

V gene TRBV5-4 combines with J gene TRBJ1-6; a possible D gene is TRBD1 (5 bases). In germline, CDR1 is SGHNT, CDR2 YYREEE (reference sequence). CDR3 length: 15 residues. V lost 1 base and J lost 8, with 13 bases in between. Written as DNA, the CDR3 is TGTGCCAGCAGCTTGAGCTGGCAGGGTGATTCACCCCTCCACTTT. Its protein product is CASSLSWQGDSPLHF.

V and J are TRBV6-5 and TRBJ1-2; possible D gene TRBD1, 6 bases. Between the trimmed V and J ends, which lost 8 bases and 3 bases, there was a span of 16 bases. The CDR3 runs to 14 residues. The germline gives CDR1 MNHEY, CDR2 SVGAGI. The CDR3 region has the DNA TGTGCCAGCGGATGGGACAAAAGAGACTATGGCTACACCTTC. Protein product: CASGWDKRDYGYTF.

This chain joins TRBV7-2 and TRBJ2-5; TRBD2 matches 10 bases. The V gene end was trimmed by 5 bases and the J gene end by 5 bases; junction bases not matched to a gene: 14. Germline lookup yields CDR1 SGHTA and CDR2 FQGNSA. The CDR3 length is 17 residues. The CDR3 sequence is CASSPLPIAGGKETQYF. DNA for the CDR3: TGTGCCAGCAGCCCCCTCCCCATAGCGGGAGGCAAGGAGACCCAGTACTTC.

This clone came up once. The chain uses TRBV9 and TRBJ2-3, with D possibly being TRBD2 (6 bases). CDR3 length equals 14 residues. Trimming left V 6 bases short and J 2 bases short, with 13 bases between. Germline V CDR1 and CDR2: SGDLS, YYNGEE. CDR3 sequence (DNA): TGTGCCAGCAATTCGGGGGACCCCACAGATACGCAGTATTTT. Its translation: CASNSGDPTDTQYF.

This clone has just one count. The chain recombines TRBV28 with TRBJ1-2, with a weak D call TRBD1 (6 bases). Trimming took off 5 bases at V and 8 bases at J, with 21 bases between the two ends. The CDR3 is made up of 15 amino acids. The germline V gene has CDR1 MDHEN and CDR2 SYDVKM. This CDR3 is CASSDPAVGGGGYTF. For the CDR3, the DNA is TGTGCCAGCAGTGACCCCGCGGTGGGGGGGGGCGGCTACACCTTC.

The rearrangement uses TRBV9 and TRBJ1-1; a possible D gene is TRBD1 (6 bases). Trimming left V 3 bases short and J 5 bases short, with 11 bases between. CDR3 size: 13 residues. Germline CDR1 and CDR2: SGDLS and YYNGEE. CDR3 bases: TGTGCCAGCAGCGATGGGGGCATAACTGAAGCTTTCTTT. Translation gives CASSDGGITEAFF.

The chain has TRBV3-1 (or the pseudogene TRBV3-2) and TRBJ1-1, with D unclear. Germline CDR1 reads LGHDT; CDR2 reads YNNKEL (reference sequence). The V end lost 1 base, the J end lost 11 bases, and 11 bases lay between the germline ends. The CDR3 has 12 amino acids. CDR3 sequence: CASSQAPARAFF. For the CDR3, the DNA is TGTGCCAGCAGCCAAGCGCCGGCGCGGGCTTTCTTT.

The rearrangement uses TRBV28 and TRBJ1-4; D gene uncertain. The CDR3 contains 14 residues. Germline V CDR1 and CDR2: MDHEN, SYDVKM. Deletions cut 5 bases from V and 8 bases from J, with 15 bases between. Here the CDR3 DNA reads TGTGCCAGCAGTCCCACGGGTGCCGGGGAAAAACTGTTTTTT. It translates to CASSPTGAGEKLFF.

The chain has TRBV30 and TRBJ2-6; D perhaps matches TRBD1 (6 bases). The V end lost 3 bases, the J end lost 4 bases, and 16 bases lay between the germline ends. The length of the CDR3 is 16 residues. Germline lookup yields CDR1 GTSNPN and CDR2 SVGIG (reference sequence). The CDR3 bases are TGTGCCTGGAGGCAGGGGAGCTCTGGAGGGGCCAACGTCCTGACTTTC. This encodes CAWRQGSSGGANVLTF.

The chain combines TRBV28 with TRBJ1-5; TRBD1 aligns across 7 bases. This CDR3 has 16 residues. After removal of 1 base from V and 1 base from J, the junction contained 4 bases not matched to a gene. Germline CDR1 reads MDHEN; CDR2 reads SYDVKM. CDR3 residues: CASSLFEGASNQPQHF. In nucleotides, the CDR3 is TGTGCCAGCAGTTTATTCGAGGGGGCGAGCAATCAGCCCCAGCATTTT.

The rearrangement links TRBV30 to TRBJ1-4; D is possibly TRBD1 (6 bases). V shed 2 bases and J shed 7 bases, with 11 bases lying between them. Germline CDR1 reads GTSNPN; CDR2 reads SVGIG (reference sequence). This CDR3 spans 13 amino acids. CDR3 region: CAWSHKGGEKLFF. The CDR3 bases are TGTGCCTGGAGTCACAAAGGGGGTGAAAAACTGTTTTTT. The complete variable domain, with remaining parts taken from reference TRBV30 and TRBJ1-4, reads SQTIHQWPATLVQPVGSPLSLECTVEGTSNPNLYWYRQAAGRGLQLLFYSVGIGQISSEVPQNLSASRPQDRQFILSSKKLLLSDSGFYLCAWSHKGGEKLFFGSGTQLSVL.

V is TRBV6-1 and J is TRBJ2-2; 7 bases are shared with TRBD1. This CDR3 is built from 14 residues. V trimming: 2 bases; J trimming: 4 bases; junction bases outside the gene matches: 1. Germline CDR1 MNHNS, CDR2 SASEGT. The CDR3 loop reads CASSEPGGTGELFF. CDR3 DNA: TGTGCCAGCAGTGAACCAGGGGGCACCGGGGAGCTGTTTTTT.

This chain joins TRBV7-9 and TRBJ2-5; 9 nucleotides match TRBD2. The CDR3 consists of 14 residues. In germline, CDR1 is SEHNR, CDR2 FQNEAQ (reference sequence). Trimming took 5 bases from V and 4 from J; bases not matched to a gene: 5. The CDR3 coding sequence is TGTGCCAGCAGCCGCGGGGGGGCTGGAGAGACCCAGTACTTC. Amino acids: CASSRGGAGETQYF.

The V gene is TRBV4-1, the J gene TRBJ1-1; no reliable D call. V was cut by 0 bases and J by 4 bases, with 15 bases left in between. CDR1 and CDR2 from the germline V gene are MGHRA and YSYEKL. CDR3 size: 16 residues. The CDR3 region has the DNA TGCGCCAGCAGCCAAGATTCGCTGGACTGGGGCACTGAAGCTTTCTTT. Protein sequence: CASSQDSLDWGTEAFF.